Listed below are T cell receptor beta chains from one sample, sequenced in a study of blood T cell repertoires in COVID-19. TCRdb keeps only in-frame clones here, not all; method: immunoSEQ multiplex PCR. This sample has 250,000 to 300,000 clones, with approximately 88% found just once. Sequences were obtained from peripheral blood. The receptors here all came from a woman in her 70s with COVID-19, enrolled during active disease. Both conserved end residues are part of each CDR3. Not all rows give a size; the values are once, few, many and, for expanded clones, a class.

j_gene | abundance | v_gene | CDR3aa
TRBJ2-1 | NA | TRBV4-3 | CASSQYVAGVRHEQFF
TRBJ2-5 | once | TRBV6-5 | CASDIGQETQYF
TRBJ1-2 | NA | TRBV29-1 | CSVERGRGYGYTF
TRBJ2-7 | NA | TRBV30 | CAWSTGTGSYEQYF
TRBJ2-1 | NA | TRBV5-6 | CASSLLGTASRRNEQFF
TRBJ2-5 | NA | TRBV30 | CAWSGQGAETQYF
TRBJ1-1 | NA | TRBV7-6 | CASSPPPPGTGGTEAFF
TRBJ1-3 | NA | TRBV25-1 | CATQGDSGNTIYF
TRBJ2-3 | NA | TRBV7-3 | CASSPTGLLSTDTQYF
TRBJ2-7 | NA | TRBV24-1 | CATSDFGPPYEQYF
TRBJ2-7 | NA | TRBV29-1 | CSGITGGDEQYF
TRBJ2-2 | NA | TRBV5-1 | CASRLGQSNTGELFF
TRBJ2-7 | NA | TRBV28 | CASSLTGGIDEQYF
TRBJ2-3 | NA | TRBV3-1/TRBV3-2 | CASSQVGLSFNTQYF
TRBJ2-3 | NA | TRBV5-1 | CASSFSGVGTDTQYF
TRBJ2-7 | NA | TRBV11-3 | CASSLTGSEQYF
TRBJ2-5 | NA | TRBV4-1 | CASSHLGGLAYQETQYF
TRBJ2-1 | NA | TRBV9 | CASSHMTGNNEQFF
TRBJ1-1 | NA | TRBV4-2 | CASSQGIHGGRNTEAFF
TRBJ1-1 | NA | TRBV5-1 | CASSDGQGWTEAFF
TRBJ1-1 | once | TRBV6-4 | CASSDSMTDPNTEAFF
TRBJ2-2 | NA | TRBV19 | CASRDRANTGELFF
TRBJ1-2 | NA | TRBV20-1 | CSASAGDRGKANYGYTF
TRBJ2-1 | NA | TRBV5-6 | CASSLRLAVYNEQFF
TRBJ2-3 | once | TRBV7-3 | CASSKRGSGSTDTQYF
TRBJ1-1 | NA | TRBV12-3/TRBV12-4 | CASSFKRDTEAFF
TRBJ1-1 | NA | TRBV28 | CASSFSPGTEAFF
TRBJ1-4 | NA | TRBV11-2 | CASSIQEGEKLFF
TRBJ2-3 | NA | TRBV4-2 | CASSQSGTSGGSRGDTQYF
TRBJ2-7 | NA | TRBV12-2 | CASRRRQGRVYEQYF
TRBJ1-2 | NA | TRBV28 | CASSPGTVGYTF
TRBJ2-5 | NA | TRBV28 | CASRPRTGLETQYF
TRBJ2-1 | NA | TRBV7-6 | CASSSGQGSYNEQFF
TRBJ2-5 | NA | TRBV12-5 | CASGLGSRQETQYF
TRBJ2-3 | NA | TRBV19 | CASSLAGVETDTQYF
TRBJ2-7 | NA | TRBV19 | CASSKGQGNSYEQYF
TRBJ2-7 | NA | TRBV29-1 | CSVAGQTYEQYF
TRBJ1-2 | NA | TRBV21-1 | CASSKDGGIYGYTF
TRBJ2-5 | NA | TRBV28 | CASSFFGRTETQYF
TRBJ2-7 | few | TRBV5-1 | CASSPVGGPLFYEQYF
TRBJ1-6 | NA | TRBV19 | CASSIDRIPSPLHF
TRBJ1-2 | NA | TRBV7-9 | CASSPQGDPNFYGYTF
TRBJ1-1 | NA | TRBV19 | CASSIVIQVNEAFF
TRBJ2-1 | once | TRBV7-2 | CASSQLAGIYNEQFF
TRBJ1-2 | NA | TRBV6-5 | CASRQGFNYGYTF
TRBJ2-7 | NA | TRBV4-2 | CASSQELAAYEQYF
TRBJ1-1 | NA | TRBV6-5 | CASSKQGFTEAFF
TRBJ2-1 | NA | TRBV10-3 | CAISGGTGLGSEQFF
TRBJ2-7 | once | TRBV5-1 | CASSPQLADSHEQYF
TRBJ2-5 | NA | TRBV30 | CAWSETGGQETQYF
TRBJ2-2 | NA | TRBV5-5 | CASSFGDLTGELFF
TRBJ2-2 | NA | TRBV2 | CASSHGTSGYTGELFF
TRBJ2-7 | NA | TRBV4-1 | CASSQDLDSGVSYEQYF
TRBJ1-1 | NA | TRBV5-1 | CASSFTMGQAYGEAFF
TRBJ1-1 | NA | TRBV5-6 | CASNPYSPPENTEAFF
TRBJ2-5 | NA | TRBV5-1 | CASSLAGGIRETQYF
TRBJ1-1 | NA | TRBV6-5 | CASSPRQGVDEAFF
TRBJ1-4 | NA | TRBV7-2 | CASSLSGSKEKLFF
TRBJ2-1 | NA | TRBV6-6 | CASNHGPASGANEQFF